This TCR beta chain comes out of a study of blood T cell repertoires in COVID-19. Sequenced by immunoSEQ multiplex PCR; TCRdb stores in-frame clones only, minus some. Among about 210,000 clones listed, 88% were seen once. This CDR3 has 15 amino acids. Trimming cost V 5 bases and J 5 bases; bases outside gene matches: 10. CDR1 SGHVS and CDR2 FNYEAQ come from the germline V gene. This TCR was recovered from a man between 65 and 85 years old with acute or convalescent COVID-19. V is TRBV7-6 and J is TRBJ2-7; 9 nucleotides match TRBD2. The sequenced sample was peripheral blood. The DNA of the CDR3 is TGTGCCAGCAGCCCCATAGCGGGAGTGGTCAACGAGCAGTACTTC. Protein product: CASSPIAGVVNEQYF.